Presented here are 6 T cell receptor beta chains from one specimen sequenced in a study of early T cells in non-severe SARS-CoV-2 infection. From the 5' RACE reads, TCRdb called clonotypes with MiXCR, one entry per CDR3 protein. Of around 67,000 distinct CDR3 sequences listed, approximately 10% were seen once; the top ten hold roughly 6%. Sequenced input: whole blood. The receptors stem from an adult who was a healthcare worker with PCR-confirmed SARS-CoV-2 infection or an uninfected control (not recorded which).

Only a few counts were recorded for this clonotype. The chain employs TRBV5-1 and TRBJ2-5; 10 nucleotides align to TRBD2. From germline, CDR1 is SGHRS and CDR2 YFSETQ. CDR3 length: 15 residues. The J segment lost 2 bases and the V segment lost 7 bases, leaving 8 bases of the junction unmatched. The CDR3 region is CASGLAGAQQETQYF. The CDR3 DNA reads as TGCGCCAGCGGCCTAGCGGGGGCCCAACAAGAGACCCAGTACTTC.

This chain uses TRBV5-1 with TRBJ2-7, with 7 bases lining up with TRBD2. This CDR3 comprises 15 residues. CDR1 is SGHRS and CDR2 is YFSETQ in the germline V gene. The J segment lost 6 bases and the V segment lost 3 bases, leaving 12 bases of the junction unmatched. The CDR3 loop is CASSSERGTTGEQYF. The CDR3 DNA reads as TGCGCCAGCAGCTCAGAGCGGGGCACGACCGGCGAGCAGTACTTC. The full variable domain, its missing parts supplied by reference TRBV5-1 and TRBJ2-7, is KAGVTQTPRYLIKTRGQQVTLSCSPISGHRSVSWYQQTPGQGLQFLFEYFSETQRNKGNFPGRFSGRQFSNSRSEMNVSTLELGDSALYLCASSSERGTTGEQYFGPGTRLTVT.

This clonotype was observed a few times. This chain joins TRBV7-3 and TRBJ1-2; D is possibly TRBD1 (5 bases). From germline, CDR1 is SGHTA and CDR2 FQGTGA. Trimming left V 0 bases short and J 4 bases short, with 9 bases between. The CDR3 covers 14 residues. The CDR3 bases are TGTGCCAGCAGCTTAACAGGGGATAGCTATGGCTACACCTTC. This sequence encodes CASSLTGDSYGYTF.

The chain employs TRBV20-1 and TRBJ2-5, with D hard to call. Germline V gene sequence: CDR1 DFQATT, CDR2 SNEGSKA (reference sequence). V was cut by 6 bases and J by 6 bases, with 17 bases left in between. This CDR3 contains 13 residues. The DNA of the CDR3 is TGCAGTGCCCAGCAGGTCATATTGAAGACCCAGTACTTC. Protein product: CSAQQVILKTQYF.

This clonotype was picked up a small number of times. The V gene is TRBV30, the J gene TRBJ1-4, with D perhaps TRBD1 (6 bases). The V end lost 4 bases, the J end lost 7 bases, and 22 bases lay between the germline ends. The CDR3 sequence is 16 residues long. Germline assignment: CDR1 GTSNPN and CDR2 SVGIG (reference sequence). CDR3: CAWTPGATLLGEKLFF. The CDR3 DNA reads TGTGCCTGGACCCCAGGGGCCACGCTCCTCGGTGAAAAACTGTTTTTT.

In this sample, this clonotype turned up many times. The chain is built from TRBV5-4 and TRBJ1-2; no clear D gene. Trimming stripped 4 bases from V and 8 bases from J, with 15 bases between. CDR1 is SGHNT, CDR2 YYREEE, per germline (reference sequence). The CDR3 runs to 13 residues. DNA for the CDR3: TGTGCCAGCAGCCCTGGAGAGACCAGGGGCTACACCTTC. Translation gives CASSPGETRGYTF.